This T cell receptor (beta chain) was identified during a study of CD8 T cells in Susac syndrome. Age- and sex-matched healthy donors served as the control group. RNA totalling about 0.45 to 1 ug underwent reverse transcription with random hexamers. Using its own MiXCR run on the immunoSEQ multiplex PCR reads, TCRdb lists one record per CDR3 protein. The data contain 180,000 or so distinct CDR3 sequences, about 93% of them seen just once; the ten biggest clones take up about 0.13%. The germline V gene has CDR1 DFQATT and CDR2 SNEGSKA (reference sequence). The CDR3 is 15 residues long. The V and J ends lost 2 bases and 0 bases respectively, with 8 bases between them.

This chain links TRBV20-1 with TRBJ2-6; possibly TRBD2 for D (6 bases). This clonotype was obtained from a human donor in good health. What was sequenced was CD4+ T cells from PBMCs. The CDR3 bases are TGCAGTGCTAGATCGGACTACTCTGGGGCCAACGTCCTGACTTTC. Translating gives CSARSDYSGANVLTF.